The 22 T cell receptor beta chains presented below share a single source sample, sequenced in a study of T cell responses to AZD1222 COVID-19 vaccine. Measured with immunoSEQ multiplex PCR; TCRdb has only the in-frame clones, and not every one. Of 150,000 to 200,000 clones in the sample, more than 80% were seen once. Here the sequenced sample was peripheral blood, taken on day 0 of AZD1222 vaccination. The source of these receptors is an adult in good health.

This clone has a handful of counts. The chain is built from TRBV19 and TRBJ2-3; tentative D call: TRBD2 (5 bases). Trimming stripped 5 bases from V and 5 bases from J, with 14 bases between. The length of the CDR3 is 14 residues. CDR1 LNHDA and CDR2 SQIVND come from the germline V gene (reference sequence). Here the CDR3 DNA reads TGTGCCAGTAGTGCCGGACCGGAGGTAGATACGCAGTATTTT. It codes for CASSAGPEVDTQYF.

This clone was picked up one time. The gene calls are TRBV28 and TRBJ1-5, with 9 bases fitting TRBD1. This CDR3 comprises 16 residues. CDR1 MDHEN and CDR2 SYDVKM come from the germline V gene. Trimming at V came to 11 bases and at J to 5 bases, leaving 16 bases not matched to a gene. The CDR3 region is CAHSLGQGLPHQPQHF. CDR3 nucleotides: TGTGCCCACAGTTTGGGACAGGGATTACCACATCAGCCCCAGCATTTT.

This clone was detected once. The chain recombines TRBV4-3 with TRBJ2-2; 14 positions match TRBD2. CDR1 and CDR2 (germline): LGHNA, YSLEER. V lost 0 bases, J lost 5 bases, and 5 bases stayed unmatched. The CDR3 runs 18 residues. The CDR3: CASSQEGTSGRATGELFF. The CDR3 DNA is TGCGCCAGCAGCCAAGAGGGGACTAGCGGGAGAGCAACCGGGGAGCTGTTTTTT.

This rearrangement joins TRBV6-1 to TRBJ1-2; TRBD1 is a possible D gene (5 bases). The V gene lost 1 base and the J gene lost 12 bases, with 15 bases spanning the gap. The CDR3 covers 13 residues. The germline CDR1 and CDR2 sequences are MNHNS and SASEGT. Here the CDR3 reads CASSEDLVTVDTF. The CDR3 bases are TGTGCCAGCAGTGAAGATCTCGTGACAGTCGACACCTTC.

This chain links TRBV7-8 with TRBJ2-7, with D perhaps matching TRBD1 (6 bases). The V and J ends lost 0 bases and 3 bases respectively, with 9 bases between them. Germline V gene data show CDR1 as SGHVS and CDR2 as FQNEAQ. This CDR3 has 14 residues. CDR3 amino acids: CASSLAGAYYEQYF. In nucleotides, the CDR3 is TGTGCCAGCAGCTTAGCGGGGGCGTACTACGAGCAGTACTTC.

This clone was counted only a few times. V is TRBV27 and J is TRBJ2-7; tentatively, D is TRBD1 (5 bases). Deletions cut 5 bases from V and 5 bases from J, with 19 bases between. The CDR3 extends over 15 amino acids. Germline V gene lookup returns CDR1 MNHEY and CDR2 SMNVEV (reference sequence). The CDR3 DNA is TGTGCCAGCAGTCGCGAAGGGGTAAAAGGGCACGAGCAGTACTTC. As protein: CASSREGVKGHEQYF.

The chain has TRBV19 and TRBJ2-2; 9 nucleotides align to TRBD2. The CDR3 extends over 16 amino acids. CDR1 is LNHDA, CDR2 SQIVND, per germline (reference sequence). The V segment lost 5 bases and the J segment 5 bases; nucleotides outside the gene matches: 9. The CDR3 DNA follows: TGTGCCAGTAGTTGGTTAGCGGGAGACCGGACCGGGGAGCTGTTTTTT. This sequence encodes CASSWLAGDRTGELFF.

The rearrangement uses TRBV18 and TRBJ1-2; TRBD1 is a possible D gene (5 bases). Deletions cut 6 bases from V and 1 base from J, with 15 bases between. From germline, CDR1 is KGHSH and CDR2 LQKENI. This CDR3 spans 15 amino acids. Here the CDR3 DNA reads TGTGCCAGCTCGGCGGCTGGGCAGGGTAACTATGGCTACACCTTC. This translates into CASSAAGQGNYGYTF.

The chain uses TRBV6-6 and TRBJ2-1; 11 bases line up with TRBD2. The J segment lost 15 bases and the V segment lost 10 bases, leaving 14 bases of the junction unmatched. The length of the CDR3 is 13 residues. Germline V gives CDR1 MNHNY, CDR2 SVGAGI (reference sequence). The CDR3 sequence: CATMSNSGRALFF. DNA of the CDR3: TGTGCCACGATGAGTAATAGCGGGAGGGCCCTGTTCTTC.

The chain uses TRBV10-3 and TRBJ1-1; the D is unclear. V was shortened by 6 bases and J by 8 bases, with 13 bases between the two germline ends. Germline CDR1 ENHRY, CDR2 SYGVKD. This CDR3 is built from 12 residues. The CDR3 spells CAIRERTDEAFF. Written as DNA, the CDR3 is TGTGCCATCAGGGAAAGGACGGACGAAGCTTTCTTT.

The chain joins TRBV29-1 to TRBJ2-7; D might be TRBD2 (7 bases). Deletions cut 5 bases from V and 3 bases from J, with 11 bases between. CDR3 length equals 12 residues. Germline V gene sequence: CDR1 SQVTM, CDR2 ANQGSEA. CDR3 sequence (DNA): TGCAGCGTTCGGGGGGCTGACTACGAGCAGTACTTC. It translates to CSVRGADYEQYF.

J is TRBJ2-7 and V is TRBV5-8; D could derive from TRBD1 or TRBD2 (5 bases each). Germline loops: CDR1 SGHTS, CDR2 YDEGEE. V lost 1 base to trimming and J lost 6 bases, with 8 bases between them. The CDR3 covers 12 residues. The CDR3 is CASSLYGGEQYF. DNA of the CDR3: TGTGCCAGCAGCTTGTATGGGGGCGAGCAGTACTTC.

This clone was observed a single time. J is TRBJ1-3 and V is TRBV6-5; a weak D match, TRBD1 (5 bases). V lost 6 bases and J lost 1, with 10 bases in between. CDR3 length equals 14 residues. Germline V lookup: CDR1 MNHEY, CDR2 SVGAGI. The CDR3 coding sequence is TGTGCCAGCAGGCCTGGGGGGTCTGGAAACACCATATATTTT. Its protein is CASRPGGSGNTIYF.

J is TRBJ2-7 and V is TRBV5-1; 10 bases are shared with TRBD1. CDR3 length: 14 amino acids. Germline V lookup: CDR1 SGHRS, CDR2 YFSETQ. V lost 5 bases, J lost 3 bases, and 5 bases stayed unmatched. CDR3 DNA sequence: TGCGCCAGCAGGTTGACAGGGGGCAGCTACGAGCAGTACTTC. Translating it yields CASRLTGGSYEQYF.

This chain joins TRBV25-1 and TRBJ1-6; a possible D gene is TRBD1 (6 bases). The CDR3 extends over 14 amino acids. The ends were cut back, 6 bases at V and 8 bases at J, with 14 bases in the middle. Germline V lookup: CDR1 MGHDK, CDR2 SYGVNS. CDR3 protein: CASRQTGPDSPLHF. In nucleotides, the CDR3 is TGTGCCAGCAGACAAACAGGGCCTGATTCACCCCTCCACTTT.

The gene calls are TRBV5-1 and TRBJ1-2; D not certain. This CDR3 spans 13 amino acids. Germline lookup yields CDR1 SGHRS and CDR2 YFSETQ. Deletions cut 0 bases from V and 7 bases from J, with 10 bases between. CDR3 DNA sequence: TGCGCCAGCAGCTTGGAGAGGGAGCGTGGCTACACCTTC. Translation gives CASSLERERGYTF.

The V call is TRBV7-9, the J call TRBJ1-1; 7 bases fit TRBD1. Germline V gene data show CDR1 as SEHNR and CDR2 as FQNEAQ (reference sequence). Germline trimming cut 3 bases from V and 4 bases from J; bases unmatched to any gene: 8. This CDR3 has 15 amino acids. CDR3 DNA sequence: TGTGCCAGCAGCTTCTCCGGGACAGCCGGCACTGAAGCTTTCTTT. Translated: CASSFSGTAGTEAFF.

The rearrangement links TRBV5-4 to TRBJ2-3; 10 bases align to TRBD2. The V gene's germline CDR1 is SGHNT and CDR2 YYREEE (reference sequence). Trimming removed 4 bases from V and 1 base from J; junction bases left unmatched: 9. CDR3 length equals 17 residues. Written as DNA, the CDR3 is TGTGCCAGCAGCCCGCCCCCTCTAGCGGGAGGCACAGATACGCAGTATTTT. Translation gives CASSPPPLAGGTDTQYF.

V gene TRBV30 combines with J gene TRBJ2-7, with TRBD2 matching over 10 bases. This CDR3 has 17 amino acids. Trimming cost V 0 bases and J 6 bases; bases outside gene matches: 14. CDR1 is GTSNPN and CDR2 is SVGIG in the germline V gene (reference sequence). The CDR3 protein is CAWSVRRSGTSVTEQYF. Written as DNA, the CDR3 is TGTGCCTGGAGTGTACGGAGATCCGGGACTAGCGTAACCGAGCAGTACTTC.

For the CDR3, the DNA is TGTGCCAGCAGTCCCCAAGGGACTCTAGGTAGCACAGATACGCAGTATTTT. It yields the protein CASSPQGTLGSTDTQYF. V gene TRBV27 combines with J gene TRBJ2-3; D may be TRBD2 (6 bases). Per germline, CDR1 MNHEY and CDR2 SMNVEV (reference sequence). Between the trimmed V and J ends, which lost 5 bases and 0 bases, there was a span of 18 bases. The CDR3 spans 17 residues.

The rearrangement joins TRBV6-5 to TRBJ2-3, with D perhaps assigned TRBD1 or TRBD2 (5 bases each). Deletions cut 6 bases from V and 4 bases from J, with 17 bases between. Germline values: CDR1 MNHEY, CDR2 SVGAGI. The CDR3 is 15 amino acids. The CDR3 spells CASRAGARMADTQYF. The CDR3 region has the DNA TGTGCCAGCAGAGCCGGGGCGAGGATGGCAGATACGCAGTATTTT.

The chain carries TRBV28 and TRBJ1-4, with D unclear. The V gene's germline CDR1 is MDHEN and CDR2 SYDVKM. Trimming removed 5 bases from V and 8 bases from J, with 18 bases in between. The CDR3 length is 15 residues. As DNA, the CDR3 is TGTGCCAGCAGTAACACGGGGTCCCGGAGCGAAAAACTGTTTTTT. This translates into CASSNTGSRSEKLFF.